The 26 T cell receptor beta chains listed next were all sequenced from one sample in a study of T cell repertoires in cytomegalovirus infection (dated by TCRdb to between 2019 and 2020). The meaning of the sample's treatment or condition label: in vitro stimulation with specific CMV peptide epitopes to enrich CMV-specific T cells. Their cognate antigens are unknown. Data came from an Illumina HiSeq 1500. The public sequencing data were trimmed at Q25 with fastp and processed into clonotypes with MiXCR by TCRdb, which kept only in-frame beta chains. Every entry covers one CDR3 protein and lists the most common genes and DNA from its rows. For this sample there are about half a million distinct CDR3 sequences; roughly a third appear just once. Around a sixth of the sample is taken by the ten largest. Sample: cultured PBMCs, taken from culture after CMV antigen stimulation. The receptors derive from a human donor in good health (CMV status not recorded). Some clones in this sample may be carry-over from other donors' samples.

The chain employs TRBV19 and TRBJ2-2; 11 bases match TRBD2. With V trimmed by 8 bases and J by 5 bases, 10 bases remained unmatched. The CDR3 has 16 amino acids. Germline lookup yields CDR1 LNHDA and CDR2 SQIVND (reference sequence). The CDR3 DNA follows: TGTGCCAGTCAGACTCTAGCGGGAGGCAGGACCGGGGAGCTGTTTTTT. Protein sequence: CASQTLAGGRTGELFF.

The V call is TRBV2, the J call TRBJ2-7; 7 bases align to TRBD1. V was pared by 7 bases and J by 3 bases, with 3 bases of the junction left unmatched. Per germline, CDR1 SNHLY and CDR2 FYNNEI. The CDR3 contains 12 residues. Here the CDR3 DNA reads TGTGCCAGCACCTCAGGGGGCTACGAGCAGTACGTC. The encoded protein is CASTSGGYEQYV.

This clonotype came up a few times. The chain carries TRBV9 and TRBJ2-7; D unresolved. V dropped 3 bases and J dropped 7 bases, with 14 bases sitting between them. Germline loops: CDR1 SGDLS, CDR2 YYNGEE. This CDR3 has 13 amino acids. Written as DNA, the CDR3 is TGTGCCAGCAGCGAGAGCCCACTGGGTGAGCAGTACGTC. Its protein product is CASSESPLGEQYV.

In its sample, this clonotype ranks as medium-sized. The chain is built from TRBV7-2 and TRBJ2-1; possibly TRBD2 for D (6 bases). The germline V and J ends were trimmed by 3 bases and 3 bases, with 12 bases remaining between them. This CDR3 is built from 15 residues. Germline CDR1 reads SGHTA; CDR2 reads FQGNSA. DNA of the CDR3: TGTGCCAGCAGCTTCCCCCCAGCGGGCTACAATGAGCAGTTCTTC. This translates into CASSFPPAGYNEQFF. Filled out from reference TRBV7-2 and TRBJ2-1, the complete variable domain reads GAGVSQSPSNKVTEKGKDVELRCDPISGHTALYWYRQSLGQGLEFLIYFQGNSAPDKSGLPSDRFSAERTGGSVSTLTIQRTQQEDSAVYLCASSFPPAGYNEQFFGPGTRLTVL.

The J gene is TRBJ1-2, the V gene TRBV4-3; the D gene is possibly TRBD1 (5 bases). The V and J ends lost 4 bases and 3 bases respectively, with 12 bases between them. Germline values: CDR1 LGHNA, CDR2 YSLEER. The CDR3 extends over 14 amino acids. The CDR3 spells CASSPVLTDYGYTF. DNA of the CDR3: TGCGCCAGCAGCCCGGTCTTGACAGACTATGGCTACACCTTC.

CDR3 DNA sequence: TGTGCTAGTGGCGACTACCATGCGGAAACAGGGAGGACTGAAGCTTTCTTT. Protein product: CASGDYHAETGRTEAFF. The chain links TRBV12-5 to TRBJ1-1, with D maybe TRBD1 (6 bases). This CDR3 spans 17 amino acids. Germline V lookup: CDR1 LGHNT, CDR2 FRNRAP. Trimming removed 6 bases from V and 5 bases from J, with 25 bases in between.

This chain uses TRBV9 with TRBJ1-3; TRBD1 is a possible D gene (5 bases). The CDR3 has 17 amino acids. Germline CDR1 and CDR2: SGDLS and YYNGEE. The V gene lost 2 bases and the J gene lost 0 bases, with 15 bases spanning the gap. CDR3 DNA sequence: TGTGCCAGCAGCGTGTCCGGACACCAGCTCTCTGGAAACACCATATATTTT. Translating it yields CASSVSGHQLSGNTIYF.

A few counts support this clonotype. The DNA of the CDR3 is TGCAGCGTTGTATCCGAGTTCGCGAACACCGGGGAGCTGTTTTTT. This sequence encodes CSVVSEFANTGELFF. The rearrangement joins TRBV29-1 to TRBJ2-2; D unclear. Trimming cost V 4 bases and J 0 bases, with 12 bases left between them. Germline CDR1 SQVTM, CDR2 ANQGSEA. This CDR3 has 15 amino acids.

The J gene is TRBJ1-6, the V gene TRBV4-1, with D hard to call. This CDR3 has 15 residues. CDR1 is MGHRA and CDR2 is YSYEKL in the germline V gene. Trimming pared 4 bases from V and 7 bases from J, leaving 14 bases between. In nucleotides, the CDR3 is TGCGCCAGCAGCCCCTCCCGTGGGTGGAATTCACCCCTCCACTTT. Translating gives CASSPSRGWNSPLHF.

This clonotype came up a few times. This chain links TRBV28 with TRBJ2-3, with 14 nucleotides matching TRBD2. The junction had 6 bases not matched to a gene; V was cut back by 6 bases and J by 4 bases. Germline V gives CDR1 MDHEN, CDR2 SYDVKM. The CDR3 consists of 16 residues. CDR3 nucleotide sequence: TGTGCCAGCAGCCAGGGACTAGCGGGAGCTTCAGATACGCAGTATTTT. This codes for CASSQGLAGASDTQYF.

This clonotype was seen more than once but under ten times. The chain carries TRBV6-1 and TRBJ1-6, with D maybe TRBD1 (6 bases). Germline CDR1 and CDR2: MNHNS and SASEGT. V was pared by 3 bases and J by 8 bases, with 17 bases between. CDR3 length equals 16 residues. CDR3 in DNA: TGTGCCAGCAGTGAGTTTGTCGGGGGCCGGGATTCACCCCTCCACTTT. Translating gives CASSEFVGGRDSPLHF.

The chain recombines TRBV28 with TRBJ2-1; tentative D call: TRBD1 (5 bases). The CDR3 is 16 residues long. Germline loops: CDR1 MDHEN, CDR2 SYDVKM. Trimming cost V 0 bases and J 4 bases, with 13 bases left between them. CDR3: CASSLWQGIGYNEQFF. DNA for the CDR3: TGTGCCAGCAGTTTATGGCAGGGTATTGGGTACAATGAGCAGTTCTTC.

The CDR3 reads CASSLGTEYYGYTF. The CDR3 nucleotides read TGTGCCAGCAGCTTAGGTACGGAGTACTATGGCTACACCTTC. This chain links TRBV7-6 with TRBJ1-2; no reliable D call. Trimming shortened V by 1 base and J by 3 bases, and 9 bases separated the two germline ends. The germline V gene has CDR1 SGHVS and CDR2 FNYEAQ. The CDR3 has 14 residues.

This clonotype came up a few times. The chain uses TRBV19 and TRBJ1-5, with no clear D. This CDR3 spans 14 amino acids. V lost 4 bases and J 5 bases, leaving 12 bases between the germline ends. CDR1 is LNHDA, CDR2 SQIVND, per germline (reference sequence). CDR3 coding DNA: TGTGCCAGTAGTAGTTGGGGAACGGATCAGCCCCAGCATTTT. This translates into CASSSWGTDQPQHF.

A single count supports this clonotype. The genes are TRBV28 and TRBJ2-7; D perhaps matches TRBD2 (7 bases). CDR3 size: 14 residues. Germline V gene data show CDR1 as MDHEN and CDR2 as SYDVKM. The V gene lost 6 bases and the J gene lost 2 bases, with 14 bases spanning the gap. The CDR3 protein is CASRSHGGPYEQYF. The CDR3 region has the DNA TGTGCCAGCAGATCCCACGGGGGGCCCTACGAGCAGTACTTC.

This clonotype has more than one count but fewer than ten. The J gene is TRBJ2-2, the V gene TRBV19; D is possibly TRBD1 (5 bases). Germline loops: CDR1 LNHDA, CDR2 SQIVND (reference sequence). The CDR3 has 16 amino acids. Trimming left V 6 bases short and J 4 bases short, with 18 bases between. This CDR3 is CASSPWGRASTGELFF. The CDR3 region has the DNA TGTGCCAGTAGCCCATGGGGCCGGGCGAGCACCGGGGAGCTGTTTTTT.

The chain joins TRBV9 to TRBJ2-1; 10 bases are a match to TRBD2. CDR1 SGDLS and CDR2 YYNGEE come from the germline V gene. V dropped 3 bases and J dropped 2; count of bases not matched to a gene: 5. The CDR3 covers 16 residues. The CDR3: CASSARLAGPYNEQFF. The CDR3 nucleotides are TGTGCCAGCAGCGCCAGACTAGCGGGCCCCTACAATGAGCAGTTCTTC.

The chain is built from TRBV2 and TRBJ2-2, with D possibly TRBD2 on 5 matching bases. V lost 6 bases and J lost 7, with 12 bases in between. Germline loops: CDR1 SNHLY, CDR2 FYNNEI. This CDR3 contains 13 residues. CDR3 protein: CASRNTGIGELFF. DNA of the CDR3: TGTGCCAGCAGGAATACGGGGATCGGGGAGCTGTTTTTT.

This chain links TRBV7-2 with TRBJ1-1; perhaps TRBD1 as D (6 bases). CDR1 SGHTA and CDR2 FQGNSA come from the germline V gene. The CDR3 runs 13 residues. V was shortened by 6 bases and J by 11 bases, with 19 bases between the two germline ends. The CDR3 bases are TGTGCCAGCAGGGAGGGGGGCTCAATCGCGGCTTTCTTT. The encoded protein is CASREGGSIAAFF.

The gene calls are TRBV6-5 and TRBJ2-2, with 9 positions matching TRBD2. The CDR3 sequence is 14 residues long. The V gene end was trimmed by 6 bases and the J gene end by 6 bases; junction bases not matched to a gene: 5. Germline values: CDR1 MNHEY, CDR2 SVGAGI. The CDR3 DNA sequence: TGTGCCAGCAGGGGACGGACTAGCGCCGGGGAGCTGTTTTTT. Encoded protein: CASRGRTSAGELFF.

This clonotype was observed a few times. The V and J genes are TRBV12-3 or TRBV12-4 and TRBJ1-4; TRBD1 matches at 9 bases. This CDR3 contains 17 residues. V shed 3 bases, J shed 1 base, and the junction held 6 bases outside the gene matches. CDR3 coding DNA: TGTGCCAGCAGTTTGTATTTGGACAGGGGAACTAATGAAAAACTGTTTTTT. Its translation: CASSLYLDRGTNEKLFF.

This clonotype was detected once. This chain uses TRBV6-5 with TRBJ2-1; D unresolved. With 6 bases removed from V and 6 bases from J, the gap between germline ends came to 12 bases. Per germline, CDR1 MNHEY and CDR2 SVGAGI. This CDR3 is 13 amino acids long. CDR3 sequence (DNA): TGTGCCAGCAGCCCGAGCTCACGCAATGAGCAGTTCTTC. Its protein product is CASSPSSRNEQFF.

In its sample, this clonotype was seen a few times. This chain connects TRBV4-1 to TRBJ2-7; unclear D gene. Looked up from germline, CDR1 is MGHRA and CDR2 is YSYEKL. The CDR3 runs to 14 residues. V gave up 2 bases and J gave up 0 bases, with 8 bases separating them. CDR3 nucleotide sequence: TGCGCCAGCAGCCAACAGACCAGCTCCTACGAGCAGTACTTC. Translated, it gives CASSQQTSSYEQYF.

The chain employs TRBV27 and TRBJ2-1, with TRBD2 matching over 7 bases. The CDR3 runs 14 residues. Germline CDR1 MNHEY, CDR2 SMNVEV (reference sequence). With 3 bases clipped from V and 9 bases from J, the junction kept 8 bases outside the gene matches. In DNA, the CDR3 is TGTGCCAGCAGTTTTTTAGCGGGTTTTGGTGAGCAGTTCTTC. This gives the protein CASSFLAGFGEQFF.

This clonotype appeared a few times. This chain connects TRBV12-3 or TRBV12-4 to TRBJ2-5; 9 bases line up with TRBD2. The trim removed 7 bases at V and 1 base at J, leaving 4 bases unmatched. The CDR3 covers 14 residues. The CDR3 spells CASTTSGPQETQYF. The CDR3 DNA reads as TGTGCCAGCACAACTAGCGGGCCCCAAGAGACCCAGTACTTC.

The chain couples TRBV4-3 to TRBJ2-1; D is ambiguous. V lost 1 base, J lost 7 bases, and 11 bases lay in between. The germline V gene has CDR1 LGHNA and CDR2 YSLEER. This CDR3 contains 14 residues. The CDR3 reads CASSQGPASNEQFF. The CDR3 nucleotides read TGCGCCAGCAGCCAAGGTCCGGCTTCTAATGAGCAGTTCTTC.